This T cell receptor (beta chain) was sequenced in a study of blood T cells in healthy people across ages. Drawing of peripheral blood yielded about 9.7 milliliters from each donor. This clonotype was recorded a few times. Alongside a J-beta primer mix, a sample-barcoded 5' primer served in a second PCR lasting 7 to 11 cycles. TCRdb re-called the 5' RACE reads through MiXCR, storing one row per CDR3 protein. This table holds 1 million or so distinct CDR3 sequences, roughly 24% found once. The same sample was also used in a study of T cells of mothers and their children. From that paper: RNA extracted was entirely used for cDNA synthesis, 1.5 ug per 15 ul.

What was sequenced was blood. This TCR derives from a girl aged 2 to 9 in good health.

The CDR3 DNA is TGTGCCAGCAGCTTAGGACCCTCTGACACCGGGGAGCTGTTTTTT. It specifies CASSLGPSDTGELFF. The V and J genes are TRBV11-2 and TRBJ2-2; D remains ambiguous. The CDR3 extends over 15 amino acids. CDR1 is SGHAT and CDR2 is FQNNGV in the germline V gene. Deletions cut 1 base from V and 3 bases from J, with 9 bases between. Variable domain in full (rest from reference TRBV11-2 and TRBJ2-2): EAGVAQSPRYKIIEKRQSVAFWCNPISGHATLYWYQQILGQGPKLLIQFQNNGVVDDSQLPKDRFSAERLKGVDSTLKIQPAKLEDSAVYLCASSLGPSDTGELFFGEGSRLTVL.